This TCR beta chain was identified in a study of T cells after yellow fever vaccination. Across the study: Each low-cell-number fraction was prepared by means of SMART-Seq v4 Ultra Low Input.

Each CDR3 protein gets one entry after TCRdb re-called the 5' RACE reads with MiXCR. The table shows under 350,000 distinct CDR3 sequences, with over 4% occurring only once. In its sample, this clonotype was seen many times. Its antigen is unknown. The CDR3 runs to 15 residues. CDR1 is ENHRY and CDR2 is SYGVKD in the germline V gene. With V trimmed by 4 bases and J by 10 bases, 10 bases remained unmatched. Study results and limitations: A small share of clonotypes appeared in both CD4 and CD8 compartments.

The chain has TRBV10-3 and TRBJ2-1; the match to TRBD2 covers 10 bases. This TCR was recovered from a man aged 18 to 29 who received the YFV17D yellow fever vaccine. The specimen comprised PBMCs, sampled 5 days after the yellow fever booster vaccination. The CDR3 is CAISAGTSEVTEQFF. The CDR3, as DNA: TGTGCCATCAGTGCGGGGACTAGCGAGGTCACGGAGCAGTTCTTC.